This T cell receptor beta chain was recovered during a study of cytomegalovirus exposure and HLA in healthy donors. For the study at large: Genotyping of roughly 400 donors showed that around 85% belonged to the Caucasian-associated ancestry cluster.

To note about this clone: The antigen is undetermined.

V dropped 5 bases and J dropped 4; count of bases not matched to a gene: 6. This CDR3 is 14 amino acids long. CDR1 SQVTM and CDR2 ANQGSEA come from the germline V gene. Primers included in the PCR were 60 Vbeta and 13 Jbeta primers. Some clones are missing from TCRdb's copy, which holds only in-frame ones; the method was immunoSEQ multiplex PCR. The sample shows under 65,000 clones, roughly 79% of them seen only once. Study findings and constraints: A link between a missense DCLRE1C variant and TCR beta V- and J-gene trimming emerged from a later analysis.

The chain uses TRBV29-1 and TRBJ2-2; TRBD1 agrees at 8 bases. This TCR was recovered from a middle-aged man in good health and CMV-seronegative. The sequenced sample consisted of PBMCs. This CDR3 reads CSVRTGLGTGELFF. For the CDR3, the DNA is TGCAGCGTTCGGACAGGGCTGGGCACCGGGGAGCTGTTTTTT.